Sequencing of this T cell receptor (beta chain) was carried out in a study of shared clonotypes between healthy human individuals. The CDR3 spans 14 residues. Germline CDR1 reads GTSNPN; CDR2 reads SVGIG (reference sequence). Deletions cut 2 bases from V and 3 bases from J, with 11 bases between. The table came from immunoSEQ multiplex PCR; TCRdb's copy has only in-frame clones and leaves some out. This sample has 700,000 or so clones, with about two thirds found just once. Turning to this clone: What it recognizes is unknown.

Study outcomes and limitations: Inspection by rarefaction showed sorted-subset sequencing to be incomplete despite large depth.

From CD4+ cells came CD45RA+ naive and CD45RA-negative memory subsets. This chain links TRBV30 with TRBJ1-5; the D is unclear. The sequence was collected from a woman under 40 in good health. The material sequenced was memory CD4+ T cells sorted from blood. The subset: CD45RA-negative fraction. This chain's CDR3 is CAWSLGADNQPQHF. In DNA, the CDR3 is TGTGCCTGGAGTCTGGGAGCCGACAATCAGCCCCAGCATTTT.